The next 15 T cell receptor beta chains were all read from a single sample in a study of OX40 agonist ivuxolimab in advanced cancers. Assay: immunoSEQ multiplex PCR; the TCRdb copy retains only in-frame clones and omits some. Of 65,000 to 95,000 clones listed, roughly 83% are singletons. Here the sequenced sample was CD4+ or CD8+ T cells sorted from blood, taken in a trial of the OX40 agonist ivuxolimab. The receptors derive from an adult with an advanced solid tumor such as melanoma, head and neck, liver or kidney cancer.

The gene calls are TRBV6-1 and TRBJ1-6; maybe TRBD1 (5 bases). Trimming took off 10 bases at V and 8 bases at J, with 12 bases between the two ends. The CDR3 contains 12 residues. The V gene's germline CDR1 is MNHNS and CDR2 SASEGT. The CDR3 nucleotides are TGTGCCATTTCGGGAGGGGATTCACCCCTCCACTTT. Translating it yields CAISGGDSPLHF.

This clone was found once. The J gene is TRBJ1-2, the V gene TRBV7-9; 7 bases match TRBD1. Per germline, CDR1 SEHNR and CDR2 FQNEAQ (reference sequence). This CDR3 has 17 amino acids. Trimming at V came to 1 base and at J to 4 bases, leaving 12 bases not matched to a gene. In nucleotides, the CDR3 is TGTGCCAGCAGCTTAGAGACAGGGAGAAGAAGGGGCTATGGCTACACCTTC. Its translation: CASSLETGRRRGYGYTF.

The chain couples TRBV4-1 to TRBJ1-1; 7 bases align to TRBD1. Losses at the gene ends were 0 bases for V and 2 bases for J; bases not matched to a gene: 3. The CDR3 length is 15 residues. Germline CDR1 reads MGHRA; CDR2 reads YSYEKL. CDR3: CASSQEAGGNTEAFF. CDR3 sequence (DNA): TGCGCCAGCAGCCAAGAGGCAGGGGGAAACACTGAAGCTTTCTTT.

This clone came up once. The genes are TRBV27 and TRBJ1-3; the D gene is possibly TRBD1 (5 bases). V lost 5 bases and J 2 bases, leaving 10 bases between the germline ends. CDR3 size: 14 residues. The germline V gene has CDR1 MNHEY and CDR2 SMNVEV (reference sequence). CDR3 coding DNA: TGTGCCAGCAGTAGTACAGGTACTGGAAACACCATATATTTT. Encoded protein: CASSSTGTGNTIYF.

This chain connects TRBV7-3 to TRBJ1-6; tentatively, D is TRBD1 (6 bases). The CDR3 consists of 15 residues. The germline gives CDR1 SGHTA, CDR2 FQGTGA. Trimming shortened V by 2 bases and J by 5 bases, and 10 bases separated the two germline ends. This CDR3 reads CASSLGGANNSPLHF. The CDR3 bases are TGTGCCAGCAGCTTAGGGGGGGCGAATAATTCACCCCTCCACTTT.

The chain joins TRBV11-2 to TRBJ2-3; D unclear. The CDR3 totals 14 residues. The V end was cut by 1 base, the J end by 8 bases, with 13 bases between. Germline CDR1 SGHAT, CDR2 FQNNGV. This CDR3 reads CASSLVDERGTQYF. As DNA, the CDR3 is TGTGCCAGCAGCTTAGTTGACGAAAGAGGTACGCAGTATTTT.

This rearrangement joins TRBV7-2 to TRBJ2-5; D tentatively reads TRBD1 or TRBD2 (5 bases each). V gave up 6 bases and J gave up 1 base, with 15 bases separating them. CDR1 and CDR2 from the germline V gene are SGHTA and FQGNSA. The CDR3 is made up of 15 amino acids. CDR3 coding DNA: TGTGCCAGCAGGGGTGAGGGGCTAGGCCAAGAGACCCAGTACTTC. This gives the protein CASRGEGLGQETQYF.

The chain has TRBV6-6 and TRBJ2-3; no clear D gene. V was trimmed by 4 bases and J by 3 bases, leaving 8 bases between them. Germline CDR1 and CDR2: MNHNY and SVGAGI (reference sequence). The CDR3 is made up of 13 amino acids. This chain's CDR3 is CASSFPGTDTQYF. CDR3 DNA: TGTGCCAGCAGTTTCCCCGGGACAGATACGCAGTATTTT.

This clone occurred a few times. The chain employs TRBV19 and TRBJ2-3; D not certain. Germline V gene data show CDR1 as LNHDA and CDR2 as SQIVND (reference sequence). The germline V and J ends were trimmed by 5 bases and 2 bases, with 8 bases remaining between them. This CDR3 is 13 amino acids long. CDR3 sequence: CASSPQTTDTQYF. CDR3 in DNA: TGTGCCAGTAGTCCCCAGACCACAGATACGCAGTATTTT.

The chain is built from TRBV11-2 and TRBJ1-2, with TRBD1 identical over 8 bases. CDR3 length equals 14 residues. Germline lookup yields CDR1 SGHAT and CDR2 FQNNGV. The trim removed 4 bases at V and 6 bases at J, leaving 7 bases unmatched. Here the CDR3 DNA reads TGTGCCAGCAGCTCCCAGGGGGCCATGGATGGCTACACCTTC. Translated: CASSSQGAMDGYTF.

This chain joins TRBV10-2 and TRBJ2-5; 7 nucleotides match TRBD2. Germline loops: CDR1 WSHSY, CDR2 SAAADI. The length of the CDR3 is 14 residues. V shed 6 bases and J 1 base; nucleotides not matched to a gene: 5. The DNA of the CDR3 is TGCGCCAGCAGGGGCCCTAGCGGCCAAGAGACCCAGTACTTC. Its translation is CASRGPSGQETQYF.

The rearrangement joins TRBV4-1 to TRBJ1-1; tentative D call: TRBD1 (5 bases). The ends were cut back, 1 base at V and 1 base at J, with 10 bases in the middle. Germline V gene data show CDR1 as MGHRA and CDR2 as YSYEKL. The CDR3 spans 15 residues. CDR3 region: CASSQVGGGNTEAFF. CDR3 coding DNA: TGCGCCAGCAGCCAAGTCGGGGGGGGGAACACTGAAGCTTTCTTT.

J is TRBJ2-1 and V is TRBV6-5; D not certain. Germline-derived CDR1 and CDR2 are MNHEY and SVGAGI. The CDR3 contains 15 residues. Trimming cost V 8 bases and J 0 bases, with 14 bases left between them. As DNA, the CDR3 is TGTGCCAGCCGTGTAACTTGGGACTCCTACAATGAGCAGTTCTTC. Encoded protein: CASRVTWDSYNEQFF.

The V gene is TRBV5-1, the J gene TRBJ2-5; D is undetermined. V was clipped by 4 bases and J by 4 bases, with 8 bases between them. CDR3 size: 12 residues. CDR1 and CDR2 from the germline V gene are SGHRS and YFSETQ. The CDR3 region has the DNA TGCGCCAGCAGCCCGAATCGAGAGACCCAGTACTTC. Its translation: CASSPNRETQYF.

The rearrangement links TRBV7-7 to TRBJ2-2; 7 bases agree with TRBD2. CDR3 length: 13 residues. The germline V gene has CDR1 SSHAT and CDR2 FNYEAQ (reference sequence). CDR3 nucleotide sequence: TGTGCTAGCGGGTCCGGACCCACCGGGGAGCTGTTTTTT. Its translation: CASGSGPTGELFF.